These 9 T cell receptor beta chains originate from one sample sequenced in a study of CD8 T cells in Susac syndrome. RNA was extracted with the RNeasy kit, and a quantity of about 0.45 to 1 ug was reverse transcribed using random hexamers. Each CDR3 protein gets one entry after TCRdb re-called the immunoSEQ multiplex PCR reads with MiXCR. The sample lists 130,000 or so distinct CDR3 sequences, over 90% occurring once. The specimen was CD4+ T cells from PBMCs. The receptor set was obtained from a human donor with Susac syndrome.

The chain links TRBV28 to TRBJ2-7, with a weak D call TRBD2 (6 bases). V lost 6 bases and J 6 bases, leaving 21 bases between the germline ends. This CDR3 is built from 15 residues. Per the germline V gene, CDR1 is MDHEN and CDR2 is SYDVKM. The CDR3 sequence: CASSLGGSGLIEQYF. The DNA for the CDR3 is TGTGCCAGCAGCCTAGGCGGATCGGGACTGATCGAGCAGTACTTC.

The genes are TRBV7-2 and TRBJ2-3, with 8 bases that match TRBD2. The CDR3 has 17 amino acids. Germline V gene data show CDR1 as SGHTA and CDR2 as FQGNSA. V was clipped by 4 bases and J by 2 bases; unmatched bases: 11. For the CDR3, the DNA is TGTGCCAGCAGCTCCGCCTACTTAGCGGGGAACACAGATACGCAGTATTTT. The encoded protein is CASSSAYLAGNTDTQYF.

The chain couples TRBV23-1 to TRBJ1-4; D not resolved. TRBV23-1 is an open reading frame whose function is uncertain. The V and J ends lost 2 bases and 6 bases respectively, with 10 bases between them. There are 14 residues in the CDR3. The CDR3 coding sequence is TGCGCCAGCAGTCAACAGAGTTCGGATGAAAAACTGTTTTTT. Protein sequence: CASSQQSSDEKLFF.

The chain employs TRBV29-1 and TRBJ2-5, with 9 bases matching TRBD2. J was trimmed by 3 bases and V by 4 bases; bases with no gene match: 3. The CDR3 has 13 amino acids. Germline loops: CDR1 SQVTM, CDR2 ANQGSEA. The CDR3 DNA sequence: TGCAGCGTTGGGAGACTAGCGGAAGAGACCCAGTACTTC. Amino acids: CSVGRLAEETQYF.

This chain joins TRBV20-1 and TRBJ2-3; D gene unclear. The CDR3 spans 15 residues. The V gene lost 4 bases and the J gene lost 1 base, with 15 bases spanning the gap. The V gene's germline CDR1 is DFQATT and CDR2 SNEGSKA (reference sequence). CDR3 loop: CSAKRGKAGTDTQYF. In DNA, the CDR3 is TGCAGTGCTAAACGTGGGAAGGCTGGCACAGATACGCAGTATTTT.

For the CDR3, the DNA is TGTGCCAGCAGTTCCACAGGGACAGGACTTGATGGCTACACCTTC. It encodes CASSSTGTGLDGYTF. This chain links TRBV28 with TRBJ1-2; 8 bases map to TRBD1. Per germline, CDR1 MDHEN and CDR2 SYDVKM. The CDR3 extends over 15 amino acids. The J segment lost 6 bases and the V segment lost 4 bases, leaving 10 bases of the junction unmatched.

The gene calls are TRBV11-1 and TRBJ2-1; a possible D gene is TRBD1 (7 bases). Looked up from germline, CDR1 is SGHAT and CDR2 is FQDESV (reference sequence). The CDR3 extends over 15 amino acids. The germline V and J ends were trimmed by 7 bases and 5 bases, with 18 bases remaining between them. This CDR3 is CASNARGWEDNEQFF. DNA of the CDR3: TGTGCCAGCAACGCCAGGGGGTGGGAGGACAATGAGCAGTTCTTC.

The chain recombines TRBV5-4 with TRBJ2-5; D might be TRBD1 or TRBD2, each matching 5 bases. Germline lookup yields CDR1 SGHNT and CDR2 YYREEE (reference sequence). Deletions cut 3 bases from V and 5 bases from J, with 14 bases between. The CDR3 consists of 14 residues. CDR3 bases: TGTGCCAGCAGCTCAGTTGCCAGGGAGGAGACCCAGTACTTC. Its protein product is CASSSVAREETQYF. The entire variable domain, with the rest obtained from reference TRBV5-4 and TRBJ2-5, is as follows: ETGVTQSPTHLIKTRGQQVTLRCSSQSGHNTVSWYQQALGQGPQFIFQYYREEENGRGNFPPRFSGLQFPNYSSELNVNALELDDSALYLCASSSVAREETQYFGPGTRLLVL.

The chain carries TRBV29-1 and TRBJ2-3; tentatively, D is TRBD2 (6 bases). CDR1 is SQVTM, CDR2 ANQGSEA, per germline. The CDR3 totals 11 residues. The V end was cut by 7 bases, the J end by 6 bases, with 11 bases between. The chain's CDR3 is CSAGRLDTQYF. The CDR3 DNA follows: TGCAGCGCGGGGAGGTTGGATACGCAGTATTTT.